This record covers a single TCR beta chain. Antigen unknown. One entry per CDR3 protein results from TCRdb running MiXCR on the reads. The profile shows fewer than 200,000 distinct CDR3 sequences, less than 25% of them singletons. The data are from a study of T cell repertoires in cytomegalovirus infection. Here the sequenced sample was CD8+ T cells from cultured PBMCs, taken from culture after CMV antigen stimulation. The sequence was collected from a human donor in good health (CMV status not recorded). Some clones in this sample may be carry-over from other donors' samples.

The CDR3 DNA follows: TGTGCCAGCAGTTACGCGCCTAGACGGGAATGGAGCACAGATACGCAGTATTTT. Its translation is CASSYAPRREWSTDTQYF. This chain links TRBV6-2 or TRBV6-3 with TRBJ2-3; a weak D match, TRBD2 (5 bases). The germline CDR1 and CDR2 sequences are MNHEY and SVGEGT. CDR3 size: 18 residues. The ends were cut back, 2 bases at V and 0 bases at J, with 18 bases in the middle.